The entry below gives a single TCR beta chain sequence along with its context. The sample comes from a study of cytomegalovirus exposure and HLA in healthy donors. Study summary: Researchers found that about 82% of under 450 genotyped donors fell within the Caucasian-associated ancestry cluster.

Among the donors, all were healthy bone marrow donors. V lost 1 base, J lost 14 bases, and 18 bases lay in between. CDR1 SEHNR and CDR2 FQNEAQ come from the germline V gene (reference sequence). This CDR3 region has 14 residues. Primers for the PCR totalled 60 Vbeta and 13 Jbeta. Repertoires were generated with immunoSEQ multiplex PCR, while TCRdb's copy carries only in-frame clones and drops some. The repertoire consists of 150,000 to 200,000 clones, with roughly 79% occurring once and the leading ten covering 6.5% to 8.5%. Specimen: PBMCs. The TCR sequence derives from a middle-aged woman in good health and CMV-seropositive. The chain combines TRBV7-9 with TRBJ2-1; D perhaps matches TRBD2 (5 bases). CDR3 bases: TGTGCCAGCAGCTTAGACCGGACTCACCGTTGGGAGTTCTTC. It translates to CASSLDRTHRWEFF.